Listed here are 6 T cell receptor beta chains from one sample, sequenced in a study of beta chain features in type 1 diabetes. Points from the study as a whole: The study found moderately but significantly shorter TCRB CDR3s in all four CD4+ subsets of Type 1 diabetes patients.

All of the isolated RNA was reverse transcribed, so expressed TCRB transcripts were sequenced. This table comes from immunoSEQ multiplex PCR, and its TCRdb copy is limited to in-frame clones, with some not included. Of under 300,000 clones in the sample, roughly 10% were seen once. These TCRs are of unknown antigen specificity. The specimen sequenced was naive CD4+ T cells from blood. These receptors all stem from a man aged 25-45 years with type 1 diabetes.

The CDR3 reads CASSFGAGPDTQYF. The CDR3 DNA reads TGTGCCAGCAGTTTTGGGGCAGGACCAGATACGCAGTATTTT. This chain links TRBV27 with TRBJ2-3; D is perhaps TRBD1 (5 bases). Germline-derived CDR1 and CDR2 are MNHEY and SMNVEV (reference sequence). V was shortened by 3 bases and J by 4 bases, with 11 bases between the two germline ends. The CDR3 is made up of 14 amino acids.

This sequence joins TRBV19 and TRBJ2-7; 7 bases match TRBD2. From germline, CDR1 is LNHDA and CDR2 SQIVND (reference sequence). The CDR3 runs 15 residues. Trimming removed 7 bases from V and 3 bases from J; junction bases left unmatched: 12. The CDR3 region is CASTRHVGGIYEQYF. The CDR3, as DNA: TGTGCCAGTACGCGGCACGTGGGGGGGATCTACGAGCAGTACTTC.

This clone has a handful of counts. The chain uses TRBV7-2 and TRBJ2-2, with a tentative D call TRBD1 (6 bases). CDR1 SGHTA and CDR2 FQGNSA come from the germline V gene. V dropped 0 bases and J dropped 4 bases, with 9 bases sitting between them. This CDR3 spans 15 amino acids. The CDR3 protein is CASSLAGTTTGELFF. DNA of the CDR3: TGTGCCAGCAGCTTAGCCGGGACAACCACCGGGGAGCTGTTTTTT.

This clone turned up a few times. The CDR3 loop is CSVNAGNPYEQYF. The CDR3 DNA is TGCAGCGTTAACGCGGGGAACCCCTACGAGCAGTACTTC. The J gene is TRBJ2-7, the V gene TRBV29-1, with D maybe TRBD2 (6 bases). The germline gives CDR1 SQVTM, CDR2 ANQGSEA. The CDR3 is 13 residues long. Trimming took off 5 bases at V and 2 bases at J, with 13 bases between the two ends.

In this sample, this clone turned up a few times. This rearrangement joins TRBV19 to TRBJ1-2; 8 bases fit TRBD1. The CDR3 is 14 amino acids. Losses at the gene ends were 4 bases for V and 6 bases for J; bases not matched to a gene: 7. Per germline, CDR1 LNHDA and CDR2 SQIVND (reference sequence). The CDR3 bases are TGTGCCAGTAGTAAGCCAGCGACAGGGGATGGCTACACCTTC. This sequence encodes CASSKPATGDGYTF. Variable domain in full (rest from reference TRBV19 and TRBJ1-2): DGGITQSPKYLFRKEGQNVTLSCEQNLNHDAMYWYRQDPGQGLRLIYYSQIVNDFQKGDIAEGYSVSREKKESFPLTVTSAQKNPTAFYLCASSKPATGDGYTFGSGTRLTVV.

CDR3 residues: CASSLAGGNTIYF. The CDR3 DNA reads as TGTGCCAGCAGCTTAGCCGGGGGAAACACCATATATTTT. V and J are TRBV13 and TRBJ1-3; D remains unclear. The V gene's germline CDR1 is PRHDT and CDR2 FYEKMQ (reference sequence). The CDR3 runs 13 residues. V was trimmed by 1 base and J by 4 bases, leaving 5 bases between them. Based on the CDR3 plus reference TRBV13 and TRBJ1-3, the full variable domain is AAGVIQSPRHLIKEKRETATLKCYPIPRHDTVYWYQQGPGQDPQFLISFYEKMQSDKGSIPDRFSAQQFSDYHSELNMSSLELGDSALYFCASSLAGGNTIYFGEGSWLTVV.